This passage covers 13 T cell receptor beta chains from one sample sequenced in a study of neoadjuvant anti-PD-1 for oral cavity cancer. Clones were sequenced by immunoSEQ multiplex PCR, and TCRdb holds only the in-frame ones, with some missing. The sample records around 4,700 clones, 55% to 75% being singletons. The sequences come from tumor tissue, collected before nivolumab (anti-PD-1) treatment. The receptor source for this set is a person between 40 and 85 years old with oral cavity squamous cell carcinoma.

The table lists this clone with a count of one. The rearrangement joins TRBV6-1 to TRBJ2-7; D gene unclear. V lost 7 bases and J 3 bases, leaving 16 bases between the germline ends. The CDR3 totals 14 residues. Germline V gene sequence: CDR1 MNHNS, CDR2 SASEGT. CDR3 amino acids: CASTPDVMVYEQYF. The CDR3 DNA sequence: TGTGCCAGCACCCCAGACGTGATGGTCTACGAGCAGTACTTC.

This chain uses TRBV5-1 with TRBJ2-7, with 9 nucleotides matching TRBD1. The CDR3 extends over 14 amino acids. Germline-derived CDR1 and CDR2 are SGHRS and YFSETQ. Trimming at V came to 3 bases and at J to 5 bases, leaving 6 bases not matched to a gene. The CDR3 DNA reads TGCGCCAGCAGCTCAAGGGACAGGGCGGACGAGCAGTACTTC. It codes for CASSSRDRADEQYF.

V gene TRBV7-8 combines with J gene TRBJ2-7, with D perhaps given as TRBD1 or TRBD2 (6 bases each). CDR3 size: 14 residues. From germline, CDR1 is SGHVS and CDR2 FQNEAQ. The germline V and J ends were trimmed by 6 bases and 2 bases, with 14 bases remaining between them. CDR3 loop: CASRGGTPAYEQYF. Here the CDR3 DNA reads TGTGCCAGCAGGGGCGGGACACCAGCCTACGAGCAGTACTTC.

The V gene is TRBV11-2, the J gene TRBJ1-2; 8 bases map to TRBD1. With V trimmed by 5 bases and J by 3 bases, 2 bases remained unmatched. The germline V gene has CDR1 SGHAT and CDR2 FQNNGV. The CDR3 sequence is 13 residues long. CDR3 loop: CASSPGQDYGYTF. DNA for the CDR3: TGTGCCAGCAGCCCGGGACAGGACTATGGCTACACCTTC.

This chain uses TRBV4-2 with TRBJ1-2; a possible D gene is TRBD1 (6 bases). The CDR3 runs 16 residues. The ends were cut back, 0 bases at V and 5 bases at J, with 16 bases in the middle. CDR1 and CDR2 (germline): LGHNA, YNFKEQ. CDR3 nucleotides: TGTGCCAGCAGCCAAGAATTGAGGACAGTTTCTTATGGCTACACCTTC. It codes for CASSQELRTVSYGYTF.

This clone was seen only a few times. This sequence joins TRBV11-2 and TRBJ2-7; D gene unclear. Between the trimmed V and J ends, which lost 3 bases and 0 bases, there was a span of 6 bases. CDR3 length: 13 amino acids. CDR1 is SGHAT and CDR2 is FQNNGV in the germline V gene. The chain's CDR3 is CASSFPGSYEQYF. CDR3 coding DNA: TGTGCCAGCAGCTTCCCCGGCTCCTACGAGCAGTACTTC.

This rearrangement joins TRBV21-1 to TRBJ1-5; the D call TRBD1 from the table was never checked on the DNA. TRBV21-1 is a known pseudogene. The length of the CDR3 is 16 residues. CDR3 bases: TGTGCCAGCAGCAAAGACCTCCTGGGACATTATCAGCCCCAGCATTTT. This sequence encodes CASSKDLLGHYQPQHF.

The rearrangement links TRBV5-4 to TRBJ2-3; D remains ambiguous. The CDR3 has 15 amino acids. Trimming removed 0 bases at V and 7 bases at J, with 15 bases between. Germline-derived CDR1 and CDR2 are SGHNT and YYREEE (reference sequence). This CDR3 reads CASSLDGQSSYTQYF. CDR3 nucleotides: TGTGCCAGCAGCTTGGATGGCCAGTCCAGTTATACGCAGTATTTT.

CDR3 DNA sequence: TGCAGCCTAAAACGGGAGGGCCTTGGGACCCAGTACTTC. It is translated as CSLKREGLGTQYF. This rearrangement joins TRBV29-1 to TRBJ2-5; 8 bases agree with TRBD2. Germline assignment: CDR1 SQVTM and CDR2 ANQGSEA. CDR3 length equals 13 residues. V shed 8 bases and J 7 bases; nucleotides not matched to a gene: 12.

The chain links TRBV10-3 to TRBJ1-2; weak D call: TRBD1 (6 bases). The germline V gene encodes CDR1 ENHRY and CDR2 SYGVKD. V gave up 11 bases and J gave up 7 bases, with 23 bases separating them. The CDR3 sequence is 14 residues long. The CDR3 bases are TGTGCCGCCGCCGCGGGGGCTAAGAATAGTGGCTACACCTTC. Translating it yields CAAAAGAKNSGYTF.

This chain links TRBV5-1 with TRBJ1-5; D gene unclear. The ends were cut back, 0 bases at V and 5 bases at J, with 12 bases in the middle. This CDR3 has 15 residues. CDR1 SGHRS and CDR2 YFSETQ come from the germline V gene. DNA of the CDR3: TGCGCCAGCAGCTTGGGGGGTGAGGTCCATCAGCCCCAGCATTTT. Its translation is CASSLGGEVHQPQHF.

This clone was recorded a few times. CDR3 coding DNA: TGTGCCAGTAGTTCGACAGGGCGCACTGAAGCTTTCTTT. It codes for CASSSTGRTEAFF. V gene TRBV19 combines with J gene TRBJ1-1; 7 positions agree with TRBD1. V was clipped by 5 bases and J by 4 bases; unmatched bases: 4. Germline V lookup: CDR1 LNHDA, CDR2 SQIVND (reference sequence). CDR3 length: 13 residues. Variable domain in full (rest from reference TRBV19 and TRBJ1-1): DGGITQSPKYLFRKEGQNVTLSCEQNLNHDAMYWYRQDPGQGLRLIYYSQIVNDFQKGDIAEGYSVSREKKESFPLTVTSAQKNPTAFYLCASSSTGRTEAFFGQGTRLTVV.

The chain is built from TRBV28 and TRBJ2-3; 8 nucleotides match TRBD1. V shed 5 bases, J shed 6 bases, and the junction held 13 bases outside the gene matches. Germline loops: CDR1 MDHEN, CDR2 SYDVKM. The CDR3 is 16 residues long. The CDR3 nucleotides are TGTGCCAGCAGTCCTATCGGACAGGGTGAAGAGGATACGCAGTATTTT. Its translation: CASSPIGQGEEDTQYF.